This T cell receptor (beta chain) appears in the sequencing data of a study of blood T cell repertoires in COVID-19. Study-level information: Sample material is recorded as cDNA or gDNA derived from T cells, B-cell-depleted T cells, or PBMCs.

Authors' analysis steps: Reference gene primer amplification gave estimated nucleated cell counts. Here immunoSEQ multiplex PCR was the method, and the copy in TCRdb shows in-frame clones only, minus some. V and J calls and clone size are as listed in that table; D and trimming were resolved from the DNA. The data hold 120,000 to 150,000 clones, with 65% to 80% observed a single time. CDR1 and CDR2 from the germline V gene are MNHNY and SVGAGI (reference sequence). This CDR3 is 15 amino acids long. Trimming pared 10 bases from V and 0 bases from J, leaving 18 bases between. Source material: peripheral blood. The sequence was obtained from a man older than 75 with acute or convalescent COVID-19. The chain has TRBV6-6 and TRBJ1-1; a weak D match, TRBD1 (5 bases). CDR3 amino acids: CATNGGVFMNTEAFF. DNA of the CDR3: TGTGCCACTAATGGAGGGGTCTTCATGAACACTGAAGCTTTCTTT.